Each of the 31 T cell receptor beta chains below was sequenced from the same sample in a study of cytomegalovirus exposure and HLA in healthy donors (dated by TCRdb to about 2017). Receptors were amplified or captured by the immunoSEQ multiplex PCR assay. A mixture of 60 forward primers for TCR Vbeta segments and 13 reverse primers for TCR Jbeta segments was used in the multiplex PCR. TCRdb's version of the immuneACCESS table is confined to in-frame rearrangements and falls short of the full clone set. An unresolved V gene accounts for under half of the shortfall where checked; the remainder is of unknown origin. The sample table contains about 170,000 clones; only one count was recorded for about 80% of them. The ten biggest clones cover 2% to 2.5% of the sample. Sequencing used PBMCs. The receptors stem from a female donor in good health and CMV-seronegative.

The rearrangement joins TRBV29-1 to TRBJ1-2, with a weak D call TRBD1 (6 bases). V lost 7 bases to trimming and J lost 3 bases, with 12 bases between them. The germline V gene encodes CDR1 SQVTM and CDR2 ANQGSEA. The CDR3 sequence is 12 residues long. CDR3 region: CSALAGDYGYTF. CDR3 bases: TGCAGCGCCTTAGCAGGGGACTATGGCTACACCTTC.

The chain employs TRBV6-1 and TRBJ2-5; 8 bases align to TRBD1. The CDR3 is 15 residues long. V lost 7 bases to trimming and J lost 1 base; unmatched junction nucleotides: 8. The germline gives CDR1 MNHNS, CDR2 SASEGT. The CDR3 loop reads CASNIRTGPQETQYF. CDR3 in DNA: TGTGCCAGCAATATTAGGACAGGGCCCCAAGAGACCCAGTACTTC.

The chain is built from TRBV7-2 and TRBJ1-2; a possible D gene is TRBD1 (5 bases). CDR1 is SGHTA and CDR2 is FQGNSA in the germline V gene. This CDR3 is built from 14 residues. The V end was cut by 3 bases, the J end by 8 bases, with 16 bases between. The CDR3 DNA is TGTGCCAGCAGCTTGGGGACTCGAGAATGGGGCTACACCTTC. This encodes CASSLGTREWGYTF.

This chain joins TRBV5-1 and TRBJ1-1; 7 bases align to TRBD1. The V gene end was trimmed by 4 bases and the J gene end by 4 bases; junction bases not matched to a gene: 7. This CDR3 has 14 amino acids. The germline V gene has CDR1 SGHRS and CDR2 YFSETQ. The CDR3 DNA sequence: TGCGCCAGCAGCCCGATACAGGGGTTCACTGAAGCTTTCTTT. Its translation is CASSPIQGFTEAFF. The variable domain in full, with the rest retrieved from reference TRBV5-1 and TRBJ1-1, is KAGVTQTPRYLIKTRGQQVTLSCSPISGHRSVSWYQQTPGQGLQFLFEYFSETQRNKGNFPGRFSGRQFSNSRSEMNVSTLELGDSALYLCASSPIQGFTEAFFGQGTRLTVV.

The genes are TRBV4-2 and TRBJ2-1, with D possibly TRBD1 on 6 matching bases. The ends were cut back, 0 bases at V and 9 bases at J, with 15 bases in the middle. There are 15 residues in the CDR3. In germline, CDR1 is LGHNA, CDR2 YNFKEQ. The CDR3 DNA is TGTGCCAGCAGCCAAGAGGCAGGGGCTCTGGGTGAGCAGTTCTTC. It translates to CASSQEAGALGEQFF.

The J gene is TRBJ2-5, the V gene TRBV30, with TRBD2 as a possible D gene (5 bases). Germline assignment: CDR1 GTSNPN and CDR2 SVGIG (reference sequence). This CDR3 has 14 residues. Trimming took 3 bases from V and 5 from J, leaving 16 bases between them. CDR3 coding DNA: TGTGCCTGGAGGTGGTCAGGAGGTAGGGAGACCCAGTACTTC. Its translation: CAWRWSGGRETQYF.

V gene TRBV7-9 combines with J gene TRBJ1-6, with 7 positions matching TRBD1. The V segment lost 4 bases and the J segment 0 bases; nucleotides outside the gene matches: 9. The CDR3 loop spans 18 amino acids. Germline V CDR1 and CDR2: SEHNR, FQNEAQ (reference sequence). The CDR3 nucleotides are TGTGCCAGCAGCTCGCCGACAGGGTGGAGCTCCTATAATTCACCCCTCCACTTT. It specifies CASSSPTGWSSYNSPLHF.

The J gene is TRBJ1-2, the V gene TRBV5-1; D gene unclear. The V gene lost 3 bases and the J gene lost 5 bases, with 5 bases spanning the gap. Germline CDR1 reads SGHRS; CDR2 reads YFSETQ. The CDR3 is 11 amino acids. The CDR3 sequence: CASSSSYGYTF. CDR3 sequence (DNA): TGCGCCAGCAGCTCCAGTTATGGCTACACCTTC. Full variable domain (rest looked up from reference TRBV5-1 and TRBJ1-2): KAGVTQTPRYLIKTRGQQVTLSCSPISGHRSVSWYQQTPGQGLQFLFEYFSETQRNKGNFPGRFSGRQFSNSRSEMNVSTLELGDSALYLCASSSSYGYTFGSGTRLTVV.

Of note for this clone: A junction boundary mismatches the germline segment, possibly from a read error. The rearrangement uses TRBV5-1 and TRBJ1-2; TRBD1 is a possible D gene (5 bases). The CDR3 runs 15 residues. CDR1 is SGHRS and CDR2 is YFSETQ in the germline V gene. CDR3 coding DNA: TGCGTCAGCAGCTTCGCAGGGCAGCCTAACTATGGCTACACCTTC. Translating it yields CVSSFAGQPNYGYTF.

This clone has just a few counts. This chain joins TRBV2 and TRBJ2-7, with 11 bases lining up with TRBD2. V lost 4 bases, J lost 13 bases, and 12 bases stayed unmatched. The CDR3 covers 14 residues. The germline gives CDR1 SNHLY, CDR2 FYNNEI. CDR3 DNA: TGTGCCAGCAGTGCAGGGCTAGCGGGAGGAGCGGACTACTTC. Translation gives CASSAGLAGGADYF.

The chain recombines TRBV12-5 with TRBJ2-5; weak D call: TRBD2 (6 bases). Germline CDR1 reads LGHNT; CDR2 reads FRNRAP. Trimming shortened V by 1 base and J by 5 bases, and 17 bases separated the two germline ends. The CDR3 is 16 amino acids. CDR3 loop: CASGLGTLRRGETQYF. The CDR3 DNA is TGTGCTAGTGGTTTGGGCACACTTCGACGGGGGGAGACCCAGTACTTC.

The V call is TRBV7-7, the J call TRBJ1-1; D may be TRBD1 (6 bases). With 5 bases removed from V and 6 bases from J, the gap between germline ends came to 22 bases. Germline V gives CDR1 SSHAT, CDR2 FNYEAQ (reference sequence). The CDR3 totals 16 residues. The CDR3 region is CASSPPIPDRFSEAFF. The CDR3 nucleotides are TGTGCCAGCAGCCCGCCTATCCCCGACAGGTTCTCTGAAGCTTTCTTT.

The CDR3 reads CASSLGVFGGTDTQYF. DNA for the CDR3: TGTGCCAGCAGCTTGGGGGTTTTCGGGGGGACAGATACGCAGTATTTT. This sequence joins TRBV5-4 and TRBJ2-3; 7 bases are a match to TRBD2. The germline gives CDR1 SGHNT, CDR2 YYREEE (reference sequence). V shed 0 bases and J 3 bases; nucleotides not matched to a gene: 7. The CDR3 totals 16 residues. The full variable domain, in which reference TRBV5-4 and TRBJ2-3 provide the parts outside the CDR3, is ETGVTQSPTHLIKTRGQQVTLRCSSQSGHNTVSWYQQALGQGPQFIFQYYREEENGRGNFPPRFSGLQFPNYSSELNVNALELDDSALYLCASSLGVFGGTDTQYFGPGTRLTVL.

Written as DNA, the CDR3 is TGCGCCAGCAGCTTGGCCGGACAGGGGGAGAGGGAGCTGTTTTTT. It encodes CASSLAGQGERELFF. This rearrangement joins TRBV5-1 to TRBJ2-2; 10 bases match TRBD1. This CDR3 is 15 amino acids long. In germline, CDR1 is SGHRS, CDR2 YFSETQ. The ends lost 0 bases at V and 9 bases at J; junction bases unmatched: 5. Based on the CDR3 plus reference TRBV5-1 and TRBJ2-2, the full variable domain is KAGVTQTPRYLIKTRGQQVTLSCSPISGHRSVSWYQQTPGQGLQFLFEYFSETQRNKGNFPGRFSGRQFSNSRSEMNVSTLELGDSALYLCASSLAGQGERELFFGEGSRLTVL.

The rearrangement uses TRBV7-3 and TRBJ1-3; D remains ambiguous. CDR1 is SGHTA and CDR2 is FQGTGA in the germline V gene. CDR3 length: 15 residues. With 2 bases removed from V and 0 bases from J, the gap between germline ends came to 8 bases. This CDR3 reads CASSLGTVSGNTIYF. The CDR3 DNA sequence: TGTGCCAGCAGCTTAGGCACAGTCTCTGGAAACACCATATATTTT.

With regard to this clone: The sample carries other DNA sequences with the same CDR3. V gene TRBV29-1 combines with J gene TRBJ1-2; D is perhaps TRBD1 (6 bases). The CDR3 loop spans 12 amino acids. The V gene's germline CDR1 is SQVTM and CDR2 ANQGSEA. The CDR3 loop reads CSVGAGNYGYTF. CDR3 coding DNA: TGCAGTGTGGGGGCAGGGAACTATGGCTACACCTTC.

The V call is TRBV29-1, the J call TRBJ2-1; 10 bases map to TRBD2. Trimming removed 5 bases from V and 6 bases from J; junction bases left unmatched: 13. This CDR3 comprises 16 residues. Looked up from germline, CDR1 is SQVTM and CDR2 is ANQGSEA. In DNA form, the CDR3 reads TGCAGCGTTCCTGGGAGGACGGGACTAGCGTTCAATGAGCAGTTCTTC. It codes for CSVPGRTGLAFNEQFF.

This clone was detected only once. The chain employs TRBV11-2 and TRBJ1-2, with 8 bases aligning to TRBD1. This CDR3 region has 17 residues. Germline V gives CDR1 SGHAT, CDR2 FQNNGV. Losses at the gene ends were 1 base for V and 4 bases for J; bases not matched to a gene: 11. In DNA, the CDR3 is TGTGCCAGCAGCTTAGGCTTCCCAGGGGGCAAGGGCTATGGCTACACCTTC. Translation: CASSLGFPGGKGYGYTF.

V usage is TRBV11-3 and J usage is TRBJ2-5; tentatively, D is TRBD2 (6 bases). The DNA end favors TRBJ2-7, so the J call may be wrong. CDR1 and CDR2 (germline): SGHNT, YENEEA. This CDR3 region has 15 residues. The CDR3: CASSLGPSESYEQYF. The CDR3 DNA is TGTGCCAGCAGCTTAGGGCCTAGCGAGTCCTACGAGCAGTACTTC.

This chain joins TRBV29-1 and TRBJ2-7, with D perhaps matching TRBD1 (5 bases). Germline V gene lookup returns CDR1 SQVTM and CDR2 ANQGSEA. The CDR3 extends over 11 amino acids. Trimming shortened V by 6 bases and J by 3 bases, and 9 bases separated the two germline ends. Here the CDR3 DNA reads TGCAGCGTCGCTGACAGCTACGAGCAGTACTTC. Translated, it gives CSVADSYEQYF.

The chain links TRBV7-9 to TRBJ1-2, with D unclear. This CDR3 comprises 14 residues. Germline assignment: CDR1 SEHNR and CDR2 FQNEAQ (reference sequence). Trimming took off 3 bases at V and 0 bases at J, with 8 bases between the two ends. CDR3 sequence: CASSLPNPNYGYTF. CDR3 sequence (DNA): TGTGCCAGCAGCTTGCCTAACCCTAACTATGGCTACACCTTC.

V and J are TRBV15 and TRBJ1-1; D ambiguous. Germline loops: CDR1 LNHNV, CDR2 YYDKDF (reference sequence). V gave up 0 bases and J gave up 7 bases, with 6 bases separating them. This CDR3 contains 12 residues. CDR3 coding DNA: TGTGCCACCAGCAGAGACCAGTATGAAGCTTTCTTT. Translated, it gives CATSRDQYEAFF. Filled out from reference TRBV15 and TRBJ1-1, the complete variable domain reads DAMVIQNPRYQVTQFGKPVTLSCSQTLNHNVMYWYQQKSSQAPKLLFHYYDKDFNNEADTPDNFQSRRPNTSFCFLDIRSPGLGDTAMYLCATSRDQYEAFFGQGTRLTVV.

Only a few counts were recorded for this clone. The rearrangement uses TRBV7-9 and TRBJ1-1; possibly TRBD1 for D (5 bases). CDR3 length equals 13 residues. V dropped 2 bases and J dropped 4 bases, with 8 bases sitting between them. Germline CDR1 SEHNR, CDR2 FQNEAQ (reference sequence). The CDR3 region is CASSLYDSTEAFF. The CDR3 nucleotides read TGTGCCAGCAGCTTATACGACAGCACTGAAGCTTTCTTT. Combining the CDR3 with reference TRBV7-9 and TRBJ1-1 gives the whole variable domain DTGVSQNPRHKITKRGQNVTFRCDPISEHNRLYWYRQTLGQGPEFLTYFQNEAQLEKSRLLSDRFSAERPKGSFSTLEIQRTEQGDSAMYLCASSLYDSTEAFFGQGTRLTVV.

The V gene is TRBV9, the J gene TRBJ2-5, with D maybe TRBD2 (6 bases). The CDR3 has 13 amino acids. Trimming shortened V by 2 bases and J by 5 bases, and 10 bases separated the two germline ends. Germline V gene data show CDR1 as SGDLS and CDR2 as YYNGEE. The CDR3 spells CASSVGGYETQYF. CDR3 sequence (DNA): TGTGCCAGCAGCGTTGGGGGGTACGAGACCCAGTACTTC.

J is TRBJ1-2 and V is TRBV2; weak D call: TRBD1 (6 bases). Germline V gene sequence: CDR1 SNHLY, CDR2 FYNNEI. The CDR3 covers 14 residues. Trimming cost V 7 bases and J 6 bases, with 18 bases left between them. The CDR3 sequence: CASTWGGAFDGYTF. In nucleotides, the CDR3 is TGTGCCAGCACCTGGGGGGGCGCATTTGATGGCTACACCTTC.

This clone occurred once. The CDR3: CASSQLTRGDYGYTF. CDR3 coding DNA: TGTGCCAGCAGCCAACTAACCCGGGGAGACTATGGCTACACCTTC. J is TRBJ1-2 and V is TRBV4-2; D is undetermined. Germline V gene data show CDR1 as LGHNA and CDR2 as YNFKEQ. This CDR3 region has 15 residues. The V gene lost 2 bases and the J gene lost 3 bases, with 13 bases spanning the gap.

The chain uses TRBV6-1 and TRBJ1-1; D is unclear. The ends were cut back, 4 bases at V and 5 bases at J, with 11 bases in the middle. This CDR3 has 13 residues. Germline V gene data show CDR1 as MNHNS and CDR2 as SASEGT. For the CDR3, the DNA is TGTGCCAGCAGTGCCCCCAGAGGAACTGAAGCTTTCTTT. Translating it yields CASSAPRGTEAFF.

J is TRBJ2-3 and V is TRBV7-9, with 12 positions matching TRBD1. J gave up 6 bases and V 5 bases, and 15 bases lay outside the gene matches. CDR1 and CDR2 (germline): SEHNR, FQNEAQ (reference sequence). The CDR3 is 18 residues long. CDR3 DNA: TGTGCCAGCAGCCCGGACCGGGACAGGGGGCGGTGGTTGGATACGCAGTATTTT. Its translation is CASSPDRDRGRWLDTQYF.

The gene calls are TRBV5-4 and TRBJ2-3; no firm D call. V lost 3 bases and J lost 2, with 4 bases in between. Germline assignment: CDR1 SGHNT and CDR2 YYREEE (reference sequence). The CDR3 is 12 residues long. The DNA of the CDR3 is TGTGCCAGCAGCTACAACACAGATACGCAGTATTTT. This sequence encodes CASSYNTDTQYF.

The V call is TRBV25-1, the J call TRBJ2-7; tentative D call: TRBD2 (5 bases). There are 14 residues in the CDR3. Looked up from germline, CDR1 is MGHDK and CDR2 is SYGVNS. V was clipped by 4 bases and J by 9 bases, with 19 bases between them. CDR3 residues: CASSAPGRAAGQYF. CDR3 coding DNA: TGTGCCAGCAGTGCCCCAGGACGGGCGGCGGGGCAGTACTTC.

The J gene is TRBJ1-5, the V gene TRBV5-6; 8 bases align to TRBD1. The germline CDR1 and CDR2 sequences are SGHDT and YYEEEE. V lost 3 bases to trimming and J lost 0 bases; unmatched junction nucleotides: 5. This CDR3 is built from 16 residues. CDR3 coding DNA: TGTGCCAGCAGCTACGGGACAGGCTATAGCAATCAGCCCCAGCATTTT. Encoded protein: CASSYGTGYSNQPQHF.